The rows below give T cell receptor beta chains drawn from one sample of a study of metastatic and nonmetastatic thyroid tumors. TCRdb reassembled clones from the PCR reads with MiXCR. The table includes around 13,000 clones, 25% to 40% detected once. Sequenced material: tumor tissue. These receptors originate from a male donor with papillary thyroid cancer or a benign thyroid nodule (not recorded which). Some clones in this sample may be carry-over from other donors' samples. The CDR3 runs from the conserved cysteine through the conserved F or W. Fields, in order: clone size, D gene, V gene, J gene, CDR3 protein, CDR3 DNA. The D gene is left open where the match is weak. Clone sizes are given selectively: once, few, many, or a class where the clone is expanded.

few	.	TRBV2	TRBJ2-7	CASSPINSYEQYF	TGTGCCAGCAGCCCGATCAACTCCTACGAGCAGTACTTC
.	.	TRBV20-1	TRBJ1-5	CSAPTGTNSLYQPQHF	TGCAGTGCTCCGACCGGGACAAATTCCCTATATCAGCCCCAGCATTTT
medium-sized	.	TRBV28	TRBJ2-3	CASSFVRDTQYF	TGTGCCAGCAGTTTTGTCAGGGATACGCAGTATTTT
.	.	TRBV20-1	TRBJ1-1	CSAYSNTEAFF	TGCAGTGCTTACAGTAACACTGAAGCTTTCTTT
many	TRBD1	TRBV6-6	TRBJ2-7	CASRQNTWTGHADYEQYF	TGTGCCAGCAGACAAAATACGTGGACAGGGCATGCAGACTACGAGCAGTACTTC
.	TRBD1	TRBV5-1	TRBJ2-6	CASSWDRDSGANVLTF	TGCGCCAGCAGTTGGGACAGGGACTCTGGTGCCAACGTCCTGACTTTC
.	.	TRBV7-3	TRBJ1-1	CATAPGPDATEAFF	TGTGCCACCGCCCCGGGGCCCGACGCCACTGAAGCTTTCTTT
.	.	TRBV5-1	TRBJ2-7	CASSPLQGLAGSSYEQYF	TGCGCCAGCAGCCCACTACAGGGACTCGCAGGAAGCTCCTACGAGCAGTACTTC
few	TRBD1	TRBV6-1	TRBJ2-7	CASSRRGFYEQYF	TGTGCCAGCAGTCGCAGGGGGTTCTACGAGCAGTACTTC
many	.	TRBV7-3	TRBJ2-3	CASSLIHGGTDTQYF	TGTGCCAGCAGCTTAATTCACGGCGGTACAGATACGCAGTATTTT
.	.	TRBV7-8	TRBJ2-1	CASSSGQRREQFF	TGTGCCAGCAGCTCAGGGCAGCGGCGGGAGCAGTTCTTC
.	TRBD2	TRBV6-1	TRBJ2-3	CASRVAGGPEDTQYF	TGTGCCAGCAGAGTAGCGGGAGGGCCGGAAGATACACAGTATTTT
.	TRBD2	TRBV19	TRBJ2-5	CASSTLDLAGVAETQYF	TGTGCCAGTAGTACCCTTGACCTAGCGGGAGTGGCTGAGACCCAGTACTTC
medium-sized	TRBD2	TRBV28	TRBJ2-7	CASSPPPWTSGGYEQYF	TGTGCCAGCAGTCCCCCTCCCTGGACTAGCGGGGGTTACGAGCAGTACTTC
.	.	TRBV29-1	TRBJ1-2	CSVDSEPGYTF	TGCAGCGTTGACTCGGAGCCTGGCTACACCTTC
few	.	TRBV7-9	TRBJ1-2	CASSKRQPGMGYTF	TGTGCCAGCAGCAAACGCCAGCCGGGAATGGGCTACACCTTC
.	.	TRBV6-5	TRBJ2-3	CASSYPRDGTDTQYF	TGTGCCAGCAGTTACCCGCGGGACGGAACAGATACGCAGTATTTT
.	TRBD2	TRBV4-1	TRBJ2-3	CASSQARLAGGSTDTQYF	TGCGCCAGCAGCCAAGCCCGACTAGCGGGGGGTAGCACAGATACGCAGTATTTT
few	TRBD1	TRBV28	TRBJ2-7	CASSLQGVGAEQYF	TGTGCCAGCAGCCTCCAGGGGGTAGGGGCCGAGCAGTACTTC
.	TRBD1	TRBV9	TRBJ2-2	CASSVATVDREKHRELFF	TGTGCCAGCAGCGTAGCTACAGTTGACAGGGAGAAGCACCGGGAGCTGTTTTTT
.	.	TRBV20-1	TRBJ1-2	CSAILGAGYTF	TGCAGTGCTATTTTGGGGGCCGGCTACACCTTC
.	.	TRBV18	TRBJ1-2	CASSPDGTYGYTF	TGTGCCAGCTCACCGGACGGAACCTATGGCTACACCTTC
few	TRBD2	TRBV6-1	TRBJ2-6	CASSEGGGSGANVLTF	TGTGCCAGCAGTGAAGGGGGGGGTTCTGGGGCCAACGTCCTGACTTTC
few	.	TRBV7-9	TRBJ1-2	CASSSGATFDGYTF	TGTGCCAGCAGCTCGGGAGCGACCTTTGATGGCTACACCTTC
.	TRBD1	TRBV11-1	TRBJ1-1	CASMTGGTEAFF	TGTGCCAGCATGACAGGGGGCACTGAAGCTTTCTTT
few	.	TRBV6-2/TRBV6-3	TRBJ1-6	CASSLSRDIPLHF	TGTGCCAGCAGTCTAAGCCGGGACATCCCCCTCCACTTT
.	TRBD2	TRBV5-1	TRBJ2-1	CASSSGTSGRVNEQFF	TGCGCCAGCAGCTCCGGGACTAGCGGGAGGGTCAATGAGCAGTTCTTC
.	.	TRBV11-3	TRBJ2-2	CASSPRGHTGELFF	TGTGCCAGCAGTCCCAGGGGTCACACCGGGGAGCTGTTTTTT
.	.	TRBV11-2	TRBJ1-1	CASSLGPGAEAFF	TGTGCCAGCAGCTTAGGCCCGGGGGCTGAAGCTTTCTTT
.	.	TRBV3-1	TRBJ1-6	CASSQDTRVESPLHF	TGTGCCAGCAGCCAAGATACCAGGGTAGAATCACCCCTCCACTTT
.	.	TRBV4-2	TRBJ2-1	CASSQGVSSSYNEQFF	TGTGCCAGCAGCCAAGGAGTTAGTAGCTCCTACAATGAGCAGTTCTTC
.	.	TRBV7-8	TRBJ2-7	CASSLITSFIIHEQYF	TGTGCCAGCAGCTTAATTACTAGCTTTATAATCCACGAGCAGTACTTC
.	.	TRBV3-1	TRBJ2-5	CASSQDGRETQYF	TGTGCCAGCAGCCAAGATGGTCGAGAGACCCAGTACTTC